These T cell receptor beta chains were read from a single sample in a study of response to subunit inactivated influenza vaccine. TCRdb re-derived calls from the RT-PCR reads in MiXCR, one entry per CDR3 protein. The sample yields roughly 170,000 distinct CDR3 sequences, about 9.3% seen once. This specimen consisted of non-naive T cells sorted from PBMCs, obtained on the day of vaccination. Receptors originate from a man aged 50-59 years who received an inactivated influenza vaccine. CDR3s include the opening cysteine and the closing phenylalanine or tryptophan. A D gene is named only where the DNA matches it firmly. Part of the rows lack a size; the others show once, few, many or a class for expanded clones.

j_call,v_call,clone_size,d_call,cdr3_aa,cdr3_nt
TRBJ1-1,TRBV12-3/TRBV12-4,many,NA,CASSLEFGDGPNTEAFF,TGTGCCAGCAGTTTAGAGTTTGGGGATGGACCGAACACTGAAGCTTTCTTT
TRBJ2-5,TRBV4-2,NA,TRBD2,CASSPERGGRETQYF,TGTGCCAGCAGCCCCGAGCGGGGGGGCCGGGAGACCCAGTACTTC
TRBJ2-1,TRBV7-8,many,NA,CASSPTDPYNEQFF,TGTGCCAGCAGCCCCACTGATCCATACAATGAGCAGTTCTTC
TRBJ1-5,TRBV12-3/TRBV12-4,many,NA,CASSMLQEPQHF,TGTGCCAGCAGTATGTTACAAGAGCCCCAGCATTTT
TRBJ2-7,TRBV5-6,many,NA,CASSLQLPHEQYF,TGTGCCAGCAGCTTGCAACTTCCCCACGAGCAGTACTTC
TRBJ1-2,TRBV5-5,many,TRBD1,CASSTTGDINYGYTF,TGTGCCAGCAGCACCACAGGGGATATAAACTATGGCTACACCTTC
TRBJ2-5,TRBV20-1,NA,TRBD2,CSARGGLDETQYF,TGCAGTGCTAGGGGGGGACTAGACGAGACCCAGTACTTC
TRBJ2-5,TRBV7-7,NA,NA,CASSRMQETQYF,TGTGCTAGCAGCAGAATGCAAGAGACCCAGTACTTC
TRBJ2-3,TRBV7-8,NA,NA,CASSLAMGASGAKRTDTQYF,TGTGCCAGCAGCTTAGCCATGGGGGCTAGCGGAGCTAAGCGGACAGATACGCAGTATTTT
TRBJ2-3,TRBV12-3/TRBV12-4,few,NA,CASTFTTDTQYF,TGTGCCAGCACCTTTACTACAGATACGCAGTATTTT
TRBJ2-3,TRBV6-5,many,NA,CASSYGPGSSTDTQYF,TGTGCCAGCAGTTACGGTCCAGGGAGTAGCACAGATACGCAGTATTTT
TRBJ2-1,TRBV27,many,TRBD2,CASRDRLAGGRNEQFF,TGTGCCAGCAGAGACCGGCTAGCGGGAGGGCGGAATGAGCAGTTCTTC
TRBJ2-3,TRBV27,NA,NA,CASSSAASRTATDTQYF,TGTGCCAGCAGTTCCGCAGCTAGCCGCACAGCCACAGATACGCAGTATTTT